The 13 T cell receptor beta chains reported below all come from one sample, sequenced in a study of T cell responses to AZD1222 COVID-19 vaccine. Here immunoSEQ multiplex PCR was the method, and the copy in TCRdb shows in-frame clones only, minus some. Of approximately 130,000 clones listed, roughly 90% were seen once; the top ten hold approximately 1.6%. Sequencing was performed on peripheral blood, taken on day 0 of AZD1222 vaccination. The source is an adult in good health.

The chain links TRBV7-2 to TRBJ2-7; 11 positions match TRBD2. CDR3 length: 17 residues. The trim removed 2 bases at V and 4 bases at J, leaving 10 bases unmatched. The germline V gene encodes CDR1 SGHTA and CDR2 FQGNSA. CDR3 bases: TGTGCCAGCAGCTTAACTAGCGGGGGAATCCGGGCTTACGAGCAGTACTTC. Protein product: CASSLTSGGIRAYEQYF.

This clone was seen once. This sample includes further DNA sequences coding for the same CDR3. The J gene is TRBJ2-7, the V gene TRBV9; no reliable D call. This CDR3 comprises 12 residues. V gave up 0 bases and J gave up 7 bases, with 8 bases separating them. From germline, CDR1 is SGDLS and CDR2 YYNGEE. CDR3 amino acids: CASSVGSSEQYF. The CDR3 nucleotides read TGTGCCAGCAGCGTAGGATCGTCGGAGCAGTACTTC.

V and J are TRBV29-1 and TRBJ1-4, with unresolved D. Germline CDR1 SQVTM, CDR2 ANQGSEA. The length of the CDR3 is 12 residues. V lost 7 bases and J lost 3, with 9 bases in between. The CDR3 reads CSASAANEKLFF. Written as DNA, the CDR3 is TGCAGCGCTTCAGCGGCTAATGAAAAACTGTTTTTT.

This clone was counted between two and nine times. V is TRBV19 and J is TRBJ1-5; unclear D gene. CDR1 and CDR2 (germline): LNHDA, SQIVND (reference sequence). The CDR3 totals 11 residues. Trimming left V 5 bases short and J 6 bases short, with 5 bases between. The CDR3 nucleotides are TGTGCCAGTAGTGCGGGTCAGCCCCAGCATTTT. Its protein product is CASSAGQPQHF.

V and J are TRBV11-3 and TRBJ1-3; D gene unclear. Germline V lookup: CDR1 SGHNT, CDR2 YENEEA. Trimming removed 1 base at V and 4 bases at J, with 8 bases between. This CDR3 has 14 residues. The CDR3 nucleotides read TGTGCCAGCAGCTTAGGACATCGCGGAAACACCATATATTTT. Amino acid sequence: CASSLGHRGNTIYF.

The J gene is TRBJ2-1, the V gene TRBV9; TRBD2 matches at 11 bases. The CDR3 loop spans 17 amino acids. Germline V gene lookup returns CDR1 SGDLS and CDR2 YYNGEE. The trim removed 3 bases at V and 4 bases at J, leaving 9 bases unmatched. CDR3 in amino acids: CASSGLRASGGYNEQFF. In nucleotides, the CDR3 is TGTGCCAGCAGCGGACTAAGAGCTAGCGGGGGGTACAATGAGCAGTTCTTC.

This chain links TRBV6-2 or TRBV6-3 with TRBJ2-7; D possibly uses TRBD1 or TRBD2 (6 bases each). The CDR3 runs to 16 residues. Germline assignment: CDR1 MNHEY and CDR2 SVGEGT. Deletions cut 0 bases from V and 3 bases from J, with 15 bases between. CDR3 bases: TGTGCCAGCAGTTACTCGAGGGGGACTTTCTACTACGAGCAGTACTTC. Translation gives CASSYSRGTFYYEQYF.

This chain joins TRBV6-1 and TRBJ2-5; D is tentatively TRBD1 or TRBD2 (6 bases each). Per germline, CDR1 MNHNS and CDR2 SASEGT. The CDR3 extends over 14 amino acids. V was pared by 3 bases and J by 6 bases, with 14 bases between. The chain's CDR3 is CASSERGVGKTQYF. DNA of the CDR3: TGTGCCAGCAGTGAGAGGGGGGTGGGGAAGACCCAGTACTTC.

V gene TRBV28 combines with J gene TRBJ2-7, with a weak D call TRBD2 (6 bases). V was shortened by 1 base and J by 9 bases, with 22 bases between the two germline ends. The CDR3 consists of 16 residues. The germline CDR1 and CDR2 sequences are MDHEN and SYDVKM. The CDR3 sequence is CASSLFATSSLSRQYF. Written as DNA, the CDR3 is TGTGCCAGCAGTTTATTCGCCACTAGCAGCTTATCTCGGCAGTACTTC. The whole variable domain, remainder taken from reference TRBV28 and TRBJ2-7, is DVKVTQSSRYLVKRTGEKVFLECVQDMDHENMFWYRQDPGLGLRLIYFSYDVKMKEKGDIPEGYSVSREKKERFSLILESASTNQTSMYLCASSLFATSSLSRQYFGPGTRLTVT.

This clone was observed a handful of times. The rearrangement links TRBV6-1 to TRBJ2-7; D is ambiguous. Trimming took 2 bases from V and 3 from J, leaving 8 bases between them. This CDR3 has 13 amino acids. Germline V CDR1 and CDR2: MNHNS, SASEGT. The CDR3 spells CASSESQFYEQYF. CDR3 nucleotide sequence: TGTGCCAGCAGTGAATCACAGTTCTACGAGCAGTACTTC.

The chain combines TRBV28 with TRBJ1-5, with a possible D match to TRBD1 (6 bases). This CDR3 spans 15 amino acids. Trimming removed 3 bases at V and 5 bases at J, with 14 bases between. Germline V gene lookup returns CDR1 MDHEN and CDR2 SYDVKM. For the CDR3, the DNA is TGTGCCAGCAGTTTTTCGGACAGACGCCATCAGCCCCAGCATTTT. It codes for CASSFSDRRHQPQHF.

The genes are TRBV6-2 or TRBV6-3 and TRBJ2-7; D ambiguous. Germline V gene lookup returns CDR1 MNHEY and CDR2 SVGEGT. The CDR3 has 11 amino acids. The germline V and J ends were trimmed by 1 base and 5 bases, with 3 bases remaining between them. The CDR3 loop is CASSYLDEQYF. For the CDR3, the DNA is TGTGCCAGCAGTTACTTGGACGAGCAGTACTTC.

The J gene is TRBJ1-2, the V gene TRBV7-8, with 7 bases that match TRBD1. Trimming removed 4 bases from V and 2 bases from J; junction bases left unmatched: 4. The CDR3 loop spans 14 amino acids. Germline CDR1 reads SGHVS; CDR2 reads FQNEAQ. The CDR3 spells CASSSRTGNYGYTF. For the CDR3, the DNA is TGTGCCAGCAGCTCCCGGACAGGCAACTATGGCTACACCTTC.